This TCR beta chain was retrieved from a study of blood T cell repertoires in COVID-19. Study as a whole: From the United States, Italy and Spain came samples of acute and convalescent COVID-19.

V dropped 0 bases and J dropped 7 bases, with 10 bases sitting between them. CDR1 ENHRY and CDR2 SYGVKD come from the germline V gene. The CDR3 is 14 amino acids. In the original processing: Amplified reference gene primers provided the basis for estimating nucleated cell counts. The assay was immunoSEQ multiplex PCR, and TCRdb's table has in-frame clones only and misses some. That table is the source of V, J and clone size, and D and trimming were worked out from the DNA. The table includes roughly 300,000 clones, about four fifths detected once. One Seattle source followed patients from active infection through their disease course. This clone has a handful of counts. The same CDR3 arises from other DNA sequences in this sample as well.

The clonotype comes from a human donor with COVID-19, enrolled during active disease. The donor label of this sample is uncertain. V usage is TRBV10-3 and J usage is TRBJ1-5, with D possibly being TRBD1 (5 bases). Sequenced input: peripheral blood. CDR3 loop: CAISESGGDQPQHF. CDR3 DNA: TGTGCCATCAGTGAGTCGGGAGGGGACCAGCCCCAGCATTTT.